These 20 T cell receptor beta chains were sequenced from one sample in a study of shared clonotypes between healthy human individuals. CD45RO-negative, CCR7-selected cells formed the naive CD8 fraction, which excluded terminally differentiated effector memory CD45RA+ cells. The method was immunoSEQ multiplex PCR; TCRdb's version includes in-frame clones alone and lacks a portion of them. The profile shows about 590,000 clones, about 95% of them singletons. The sequenced material came from naive CD8+ T cells sorted from blood. These TCRs come from a woman in her twenties or thirties in good health.

The chain carries TRBV5-6 and TRBJ1-1; 11 bases match TRBD1. CDR1 is SGHDT, CDR2 YYEEEE, per germline. V shed 2 bases and J 4 bases; nucleotides not matched to a gene: 7. There are 16 residues in the CDR3. CDR3 sequence (DNA): TGTGCCAGCAGCTTCCGGACAGGGGGCCGGAGCACTGAAGCTTTCTTT. Its translation is CASSFRTGGRSTEAFF. The complete variable domain, with remaining parts taken from reference TRBV5-6 and TRBJ1-1, reads DAGVTQSPTHLIKTRGQQVTLRCSPKSGHDTVSWYQQALGQGPQFIFQYYEEEERQRGNFPDRFSGHQFPNYSSELNVNALLLGDSALYLCASSFRTGGRSTEAFFGQGTRLTVV.

A few counts support this clone. The CDR3 DNA follows: TGCAGCGCCCAGGGGAATGAAGCTTTCTTT. Its protein is CSAQGNEAFF. The chain combines TRBV29-1 with TRBJ1-1; D is perhaps TRBD1 (6 bases). V lost 7 bases and J 7 bases, leaving 10 bases between the germline ends. In germline, CDR1 is SQVTM, CDR2 ANQGSEA. The CDR3 totals 10 residues.

J is TRBJ1-1 and V is TRBV13; tentatively, D is TRBD1 (5 bases). Germline V gene lookup returns CDR1 PRHDT and CDR2 FYEKMQ (reference sequence). The V end was cut by 11 bases, the J end by 10 bases, with 11 bases between. The CDR3 has 9 amino acids. The CDR3 reads CAGGTGAFF. In DNA form, the CDR3 reads TGTGCCGGAGGGACGGGAGCTTTCTTT.

The gene calls are TRBV7-9 and TRBJ2-7, with D perhaps being TRBD1 or TRBD2 (5 bases each). Germline CDR1 and CDR2: SEHNR and FQNEAQ (reference sequence). The CDR3 covers 14 residues. Trimming stripped 3 bases from V and 2 bases from J, with 11 bases between. CDR3: CASSFSGATYEQYF. CDR3 nucleotides: TGTGCCAGCAGCTTTTCCGGGGCCACCTACGAGCAGTACTTC. The whole variable domain, filled in from reference TRBV7-9 and TRBJ2-7, reads DTGVSQNPRHKITKRGQNVTFRCDPISEHNRLYWYRQTLGQGPEFLTYFQNEAQLEKSRLLSDRFSAERPKGSFSTLEIQRTEQGDSAMYLCASSFSGATYEQYFGPGTRLTVT.

The chain joins TRBV27 to TRBJ1-1; tentatively, D is TRBD1 (6 bases). The CDR3 loop spans 17 amino acids. The germline V gene encodes CDR1 MNHEY and CDR2 SMNVEV (reference sequence). The V and J ends lost 7 bases and 1 base respectively, with 22 bases between them. CDR3 residues: CASTRWYGGRRNTEAFF. The CDR3 bases are TGTGCCAGCACCAGATGGTACGGGGGGCGAAGGAACACTGAAGCTTTCTTT.

The chain has TRBV6-5 and TRBJ2-7, with 7 bases fitting TRBD2. The germline V gene encodes CDR1 MNHEY and CDR2 SVGAGI. Trimming at V came to 0 bases and at J to 5 bases, leaving 7 bases not matched to a gene. This CDR3 contains 15 residues. CDR3 coding DNA: TGTGCCAGCAGTTACTCGGAGCGGGAAAGGGACGAGCAGTACTTC. It translates to CASSYSERERDEQYF.

The gene calls are TRBV5-6 and TRBJ2-1, with D perhaps TRBD2 (5 bases). Trimming cost V 7 bases and J 3 bases, with 17 bases left between them. CDR1 is SGHDT, CDR2 YYEEEE, per germline. The CDR3 runs to 15 residues. The CDR3, as DNA: TGTGCCAGCCGGGTCGGGGTTGAGGGCTACAATGAGCAGTTCTTC. Its protein is CASRVGVEGYNEQFF.

The chain recombines TRBV27 with TRBJ2-3, with 8 nucleotides matching TRBD2. The junction had 2 bases not matched to a gene; V was cut back by 5 bases and J by 1 base. The CDR3 spans 14 residues. From germline, CDR1 is MNHEY and CDR2 SMNVEV (reference sequence). CDR3 sequence (DNA): TGTGCCAGCAGTATTAGCGGGGGCACAGATACGCAGTATTTT. It encodes CASSISGGTDTQYF.

The chain couples TRBV11-2 to TRBJ2-7; the D gene is possibly TRBD2 (6 bases). Germline V gene sequence: CDR1 SGHAT, CDR2 FQNNGV. The CDR3 covers 11 residues. Trimming pared 1 base from V and 12 bases from J, leaving 10 bases between. The CDR3 DNA is TGTGCCAGCAGCTTAGCGGGAGATAGGTACTTC. This sequence encodes CASSLAGDRYF.

The gene calls are TRBV18 and TRBJ1-1; TRBD1 matches 7 bases. J gave up 1 base and V 2 bases, and 7 bases lay outside the gene matches. The CDR3 has 16 amino acids. CDR1 and CDR2 (germline): KGHSH, LQKENI. CDR3 protein: CASSPSLGQPNTEAFF. DNA of the CDR3: TGTGCCAGCTCACCATCCTTGGGACAGCCGAACACTGAAGCTTTCTTT. Supplemented by reference TRBV18 and TRBJ1-1, the full variable domain reads NAGVMQNPRHLVRRRGQEARLRCSPMKGHSHVYWYRQLPEEGLKFMVYLQKENIIDESGMPKERFSAEFPKEGPSILRIQQVVRGDSAAYFCASSPSLGQPNTEAFFGQGTRLTVV.

The gene calls are TRBV19 and TRBJ2-1; D tentatively fits TRBD1 or TRBD2 (5 bases each). V dropped 3 bases and J dropped 1 base, with 13 bases sitting between them. There are 16 residues in the CDR3. Germline lookup yields CDR1 LNHDA and CDR2 SQIVND (reference sequence). CDR3 DNA: TGTGCCAGTAGTATTGGCGAGGGACGGTCCTACAATGAGCAGTTCTTC. This translates into CASSIGEGRSYNEQFF.

As regards this clone: Within the sample, other DNA sequences also encode this same CDR3. This sequence joins TRBV7-9 and TRBJ2-7, with D possibly matching TRBD2 (5 bases). The ends were cut back, 8 bases at V and 3 bases at J, with 11 bases in the middle. Germline CDR1 is SEHNR and CDR2 is FQNEAQ (reference sequence). The CDR3 covers 12 residues. The CDR3 DNA follows: TGTGCCAGCTCAAGCGGCAACTACGAGCAGTACTTC. It is translated as CASSSGNYEQYF.

This chain links TRBV7-6 with TRBJ1-1, with TRBD1 matching 9 bases. The CDR3 contains 15 residues. Trimming at V came to 1 base and at J to 5 bases, leaving 5 bases not matched to a gene. Germline V gene sequence: CDR1 SGHVS, CDR2 FNYEAQ. The CDR3 DNA reads as TGTGCCAGCAGCTTAGGTGCGACAGGGGGAACTGAAGCTTTCTTT. Encoded protein: CASSLGATGGTEAFF.

The V gene is TRBV2, the J gene TRBJ2-7; D ambiguous. This CDR3 is built from 13 residues. V was cut by 7 bases and J by 3 bases, with 13 bases left in between. Germline CDR1 is SNHLY and CDR2 is FYNNEI. The CDR3 loop reads CASTNPGIYEQYF. CDR3 coding DNA: TGTGCCAGCACCAACCCGGGTATCTACGAGCAGTACTTC.

The rearrangement joins TRBV18 to TRBJ2-7, with 10 nucleotides matching TRBD1. The V gene end was trimmed by 3 bases and the J gene end by 4 bases; junction bases not matched to a gene: 3. The germline CDR1 and CDR2 sequences are KGHSH and LQKENI. CDR3 length: 14 residues. The CDR3 bases are TGTGCCAGCTCACCCCGACAGGGGGCTTACGAGCAGTACTTC. As protein: CASSPRQGAYEQYF.

The chain recombines TRBV6-1 with TRBJ2-5; TRBD2 aligns across 8 bases. The germline CDR1 and CDR2 sequences are MNHNS and SASEGT. Unmatched junction bases numbered 13, after V lost 4 bases and J lost 6 bases. The CDR3 extends over 16 amino acids. The CDR3 bases are TGTGCCAGCAGTGCCGTGGCCAGCGGGAGTACGAAGACCCAGTACTTC. Protein sequence: CASSAVASGSTKTQYF.

The chain links TRBV5-6 to TRBJ2-2; weak D call: TRBD1 (5 bases). The CDR3 length is 15 residues. The V and J ends lost 2 bases and 2 bases respectively, with 10 bases between them. The germline V gene has CDR1 SGHDT and CDR2 YYEEEE. The CDR3 is CASSLQVFNTGELFF. In nucleotides, the CDR3 is TGTGCCAGCAGCTTACAGGTTTTCAACACCGGGGAGCTGTTTTTT.

In its sample, this clone was seen once. CDR3 amino acids: CASSETSGSNYEQYF. DNA for the CDR3: TGCGCCAGCAGTGAAACTAGCGGGAGTAACTACGAGCAGTACTTC. This chain links TRBV10-2 with TRBJ2-7; 11 bases map to TRBD2. This CDR3 has 15 amino acids. V was pared by 3 bases and J by 3 bases, with 4 bases of the junction left unmatched. Per the germline V gene, CDR1 is WSHSY and CDR2 is SAAADI.

This rearrangement joins TRBV5-4 to TRBJ1-1, with D possibly being TRBD1 (5 bases). With 5 bases removed from V and 6 bases from J, the gap between germline ends came to 11 bases. The CDR3 length is 12 residues. The germline V gene encodes CDR1 SGHNT and CDR2 YYREEE (reference sequence). CDR3 protein: CASSSTEAEAFF. CDR3 DNA sequence: TGTGCCAGCAGTTCGACAGAGGCTGAAGCTTTCTTT.

V is TRBV27 and J is TRBJ2-7; the match to TRBD1 covers 10 bases. Losses at the gene ends were 3 bases for V and 4 bases for J; bases not matched to a gene: 6. The germline V gene encodes CDR1 MNHEY and CDR2 SMNVEV (reference sequence). The CDR3 totals 15 residues. The CDR3 loop reads CASSFASGQGYEQYF. CDR3 nucleotides: TGTGCCAGCAGTTTCGCCTCGGGACAGGGGTACGAGCAGTACTTC.